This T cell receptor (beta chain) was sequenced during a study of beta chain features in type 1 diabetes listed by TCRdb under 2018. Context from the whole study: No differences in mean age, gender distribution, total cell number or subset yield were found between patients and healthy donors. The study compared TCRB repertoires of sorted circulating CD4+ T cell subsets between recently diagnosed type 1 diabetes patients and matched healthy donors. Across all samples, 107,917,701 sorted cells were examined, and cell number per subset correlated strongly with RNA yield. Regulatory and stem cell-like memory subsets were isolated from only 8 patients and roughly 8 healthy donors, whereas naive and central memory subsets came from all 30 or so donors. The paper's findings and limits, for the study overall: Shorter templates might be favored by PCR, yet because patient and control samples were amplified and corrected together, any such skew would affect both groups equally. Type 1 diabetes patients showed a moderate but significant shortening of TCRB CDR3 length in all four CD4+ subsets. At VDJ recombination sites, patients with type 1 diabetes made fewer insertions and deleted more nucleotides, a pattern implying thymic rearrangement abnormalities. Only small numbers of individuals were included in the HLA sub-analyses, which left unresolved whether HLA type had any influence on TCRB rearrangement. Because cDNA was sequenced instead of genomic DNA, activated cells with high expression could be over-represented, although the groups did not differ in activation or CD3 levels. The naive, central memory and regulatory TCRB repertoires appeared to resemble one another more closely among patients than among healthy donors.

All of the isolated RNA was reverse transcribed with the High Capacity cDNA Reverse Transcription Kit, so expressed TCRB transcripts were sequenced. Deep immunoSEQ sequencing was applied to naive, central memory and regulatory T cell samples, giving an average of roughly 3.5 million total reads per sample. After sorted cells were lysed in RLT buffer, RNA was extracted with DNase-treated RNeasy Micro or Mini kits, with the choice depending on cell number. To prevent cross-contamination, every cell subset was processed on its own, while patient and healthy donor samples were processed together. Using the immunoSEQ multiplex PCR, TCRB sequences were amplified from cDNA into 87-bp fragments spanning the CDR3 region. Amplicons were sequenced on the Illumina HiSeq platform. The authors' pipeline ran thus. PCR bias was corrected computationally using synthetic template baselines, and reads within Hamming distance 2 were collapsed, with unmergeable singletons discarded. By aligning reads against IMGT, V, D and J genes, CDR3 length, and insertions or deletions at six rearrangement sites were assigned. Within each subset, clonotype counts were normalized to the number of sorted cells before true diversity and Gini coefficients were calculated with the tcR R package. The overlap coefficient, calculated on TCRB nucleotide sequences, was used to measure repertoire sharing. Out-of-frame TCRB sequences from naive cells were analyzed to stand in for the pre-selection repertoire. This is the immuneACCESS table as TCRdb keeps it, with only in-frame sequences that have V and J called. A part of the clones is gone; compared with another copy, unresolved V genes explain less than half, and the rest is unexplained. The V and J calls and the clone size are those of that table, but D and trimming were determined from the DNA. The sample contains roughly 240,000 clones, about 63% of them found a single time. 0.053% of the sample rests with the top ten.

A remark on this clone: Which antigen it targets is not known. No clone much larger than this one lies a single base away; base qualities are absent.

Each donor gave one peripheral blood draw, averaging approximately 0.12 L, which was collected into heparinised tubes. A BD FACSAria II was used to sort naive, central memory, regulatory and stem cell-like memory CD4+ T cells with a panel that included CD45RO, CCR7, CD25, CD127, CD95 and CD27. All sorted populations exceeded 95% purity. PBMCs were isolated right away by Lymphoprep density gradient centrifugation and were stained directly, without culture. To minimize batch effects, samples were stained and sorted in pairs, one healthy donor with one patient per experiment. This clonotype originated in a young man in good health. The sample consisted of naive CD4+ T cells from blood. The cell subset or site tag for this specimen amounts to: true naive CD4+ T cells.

CDR3 region: CASSVDRDLYGYTF. The bases read TGTGCCAGCAGCGTAGATCGGGACCTCTATGGCTACACCTTC. Recombination joined TRBV9 with TRBJ1-2; D gene: possibly TRBD1, on 5 matching bases. CDR1 and CDR2 (SGDLS, YYNGEE) derive from the germline V gene. V loses 0 bases of germline sequence and J loses 4 bases, and the interval between the two ends is 10 bases. Spanning cysteine to phenylalanine, the CDR3 consists of 14 amino acids. Only the CDR3 DNA stays, 42 bases, in frame from base 1.